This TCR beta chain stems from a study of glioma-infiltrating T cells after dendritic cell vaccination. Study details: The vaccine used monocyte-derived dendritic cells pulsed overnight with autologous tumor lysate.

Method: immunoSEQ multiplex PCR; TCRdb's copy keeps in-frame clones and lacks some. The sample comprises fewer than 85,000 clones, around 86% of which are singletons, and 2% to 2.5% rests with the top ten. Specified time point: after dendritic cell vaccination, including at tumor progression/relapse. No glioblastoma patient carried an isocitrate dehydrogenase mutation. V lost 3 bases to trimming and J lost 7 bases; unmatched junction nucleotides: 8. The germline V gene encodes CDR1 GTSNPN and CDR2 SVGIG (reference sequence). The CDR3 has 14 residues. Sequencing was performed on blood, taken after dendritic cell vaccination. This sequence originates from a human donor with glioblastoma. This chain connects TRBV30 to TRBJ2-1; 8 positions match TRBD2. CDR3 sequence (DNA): TGTGCCTGGAGAACCAGCGGGAGTACGAATGAGCAGTTCTTC. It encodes CAWRTSGSTNEQFF.